The 21 T cell receptor beta chains presented below share a single source sample, sequenced in a study of PD-1 blockade in classical Hodgkin lymphoma. The time point denotes: cycle 4 day 1 (C4D1), after six to seven weeks of nivolumab. Exposure to brentuximab vedotin varied, and each patient had relapsed following autologous stem cell transplantation. Sequencing used immunoSEQ multiplex PCR; TCRdb keeps in-frame clones, though not all of them. The sample holds 100,000 or so clones, roughly nine tenths seen once. The sample consisted of peripheral blood mononuclear cells (PBMCs), taken before the fourth cycle of nivolumab. These receptors were collected from a human donor with classical Hodgkin lymphoma.

The chain is built from TRBV2 and TRBJ2-6; 11 positions match TRBD2. The CDR3 runs to 20 residues. From germline, CDR1 is SNHLY and CDR2 FYNNEI. After removal of 4 bases from V and 3 bases from J, the junction contained 14 bases not matched to a gene. CDR3 sequence: CASSGLAGRPIALGANVLTF. CDR3 nucleotides: TGTGCCAGCAGTGGACTAGCGGGAAGACCTATTGCTCTTGGGGCCAACGTCCTGACTTTC.

CDR3: CASSIRPGGRMNTEAFF. The CDR3 region has the DNA TGTGCCAGTAGTATTAGGCCAGGGGGCCGGATGAACACTGAAGCTTTCTTT. The chain has TRBV19 and TRBJ1-1; 8 bases agree with TRBD1. With 3 bases clipped from V and 0 bases from J, the junction kept 9 bases outside the gene matches. This CDR3 has 17 residues. From germline, CDR1 is LNHDA and CDR2 SQIVND (reference sequence).

V gene TRBV10-3 combines with J gene TRBJ2-1, with 9 bases aligning to TRBD2. Germline assignment: CDR1 ENHRY and CDR2 SYGVKD. The CDR3 spans 17 residues. With V trimmed by 0 bases and J by 8 bases, 11 bases remained unmatched. The CDR3: CAISESSAGGSVYEQFF. The CDR3, as DNA: TGTGCCATCAGTGAGTCTTCAGCGGGAGGCTCTGTATATGAGCAGTTCTTC.

The chain carries TRBV7-2 and TRBJ2-3; 10 positions agree with TRBD2. V was pared by 3 bases and J by 1 base, with 4 bases of the junction left unmatched. Per germline, CDR1 SGHTA and CDR2 FQGNSA. CDR3 length: 16 residues. CDR3 sequence: CASSFSLAGGTDTQYF. The CDR3 bases are TGTGCCAGCAGCTTTTCTCTAGCGGGAGGCACAGATACGCAGTATTTT.

This chain links TRBV4-3 with TRBJ2-7; D assignment may be TRBD1 or TRBD2 (5 bases each). Germline lookup yields CDR1 LGHNA and CDR2 YSLEER. V was cut by 0 bases and J by 6 bases, with 12 bases left in between. This CDR3 has 14 residues. The CDR3 nucleotides are TGCGCCAGCAGCCAAGATTTAGGGGACCGCGAGCAGTACTTC. Protein sequence: CASSQDLGDREQYF.

The rearrangement joins TRBV4-1 to TRBJ2-1, with D possibly matching TRBD2 (6 bases). Germline V gene lookup returns CDR1 MGHRA and CDR2 YSYEKL. The CDR3 is 16 amino acids. Trimming left V 0 bases short and J 0 bases short, with 9 bases between. CDR3 region: CASSQEGLVSYNEQFF. DNA for the CDR3: TGCGCCAGCAGCCAAGAGGGACTCGTCTCCTACAATGAGCAGTTCTTC.

The chain joins TRBV19 to TRBJ2-4; D uncertain. This CDR3 spans 17 amino acids. Trimming pared 1 base from V and 0 bases from J, leaving 13 bases between. Germline V gene data show CDR1 as LNHDA and CDR2 as SQIVND (reference sequence). CDR3 nucleotides: TGTGCCAGTAGTATAGGTACATTGACACTAGCCAAAAACATTCAGTACTTC. Its translation: CASSIGTLTLAKNIQYF. The full variable domain, with the rest looked up from reference TRBV19 and TRBJ2-4, is DGGITQSPKYLFRKEGQNVTLSCEQNLNHDAMYWYRQDPGQGLRLIYYSQIVNDFQKGDIAEGYSVSREKKESFPLTVTSAQKNPTAFYLCASSIGTLTLAKNIQYFGAGTRLSVL.

This sequence joins TRBV4-3 and TRBJ1-5; D might be TRBD1 (5 bases). The CDR3 is made up of 16 amino acids. Trimming stripped 0 bases from V and 3 bases from J, with 12 bases between. In germline, CDR1 is LGHNA, CDR2 YSLEER. The CDR3 sequence is CASSQDWGGNNQPQHF. The CDR3 bases are TGCGCCAGCAGCCAAGATTGGGGGGGAAACAATCAGCCCCAGCATTTT.

V usage is TRBV6-5 and J usage is TRBJ1-1; TRBD1 agrees at 7 bases. The CDR3 contains 13 residues. From germline, CDR1 is MNHEY and CDR2 SVGAGI. V shed 6 bases and J 7 bases; nucleotides not matched to a gene: 8. This CDR3 is CASRQGQTHEAFF. For the CDR3, the DNA is TGTGCCAGCAGGCAGGGACAGACCCATGAAGCTTTCTTT.

The rearrangement joins TRBV4-1 to TRBJ2-5, with D uncertain. V dropped 3 bases and J dropped 1 base, with 12 bases sitting between them. Germline CDR1 MGHRA, CDR2 YSYEKL. This CDR3 is built from 15 residues. As DNA, the CDR3 is TGCGCCAGCAGCCAGGGCCCCCCTTCCCAAGAGACCCAGTACTTC. This encodes CASSQGPPSQETQYF.

This chain links TRBV4-2 with TRBJ2-5; 9 bases line up with TRBD2. Germline V gene lookup returns CDR1 LGHNA and CDR2 YNFKEQ. The CDR3 is 19 amino acids. With V trimmed by 4 bases and J by 0 bases, 15 bases remained unmatched. CDR3 nucleotide sequence: TGTGCCAGCAGCCCAGGTGCGGCTAGCGGGGTTACCTACCAAGAGACCCAGTACTTC. The encoded protein is CASSPGAASGVTYQETQYF.

The chain employs TRBV4-1 and TRBJ1-1; 7 bases fit TRBD1. V shed 6 bases and J 3 bases; nucleotides not matched to a gene: 4. The CDR3 has 13 amino acids. CDR1 and CDR2 (germline): MGHRA, YSYEKL. DNA of the CDR3: TGCGCCAGCAGGCACACAGGGGACACTGAAGCTTTCTTT. Translated, it gives CASRHTGDTEAFF.

V and J are TRBV30 and TRBJ2-5; unclear D gene. Germline lookup yields CDR1 GTSNPN and CDR2 SVGIG (reference sequence). V gave up 0 bases and J gave up 1 base, with 15 bases separating them. This CDR3 contains 16 residues. CDR3 protein: CAWSVGLSGPQETQYF. CDR3 in DNA: TGTGCCTGGAGTGTTGGGCTTTCCGGCCCCCAAGAGACCCAGTACTTC.

The chain employs TRBV5-1 and TRBJ2-3; D perhaps matches TRBD2 (5 bases). V was pared by 2 bases and J by 3 bases, with 7 bases between. The CDR3 spans 13 residues. Looked up from germline, CDR1 is SGHRS and CDR2 is YFSETQ. The CDR3 is CASSLRETDTQYF. The CDR3 nucleotides read TGCGCCAGCAGCTTAAGGGAGACAGATACGCAGTATTTT.

The chain uses TRBV4-3 and TRBJ2-1; a possible D gene is TRBD2 (5 bases). CDR3 length: 16 amino acids. The V and J ends lost 0 bases and 12 bases respectively, with 21 bases between them. Germline V gene data show CDR1 as LGHNA and CDR2 as YSLEER. The CDR3 here is CASSQDPLGGSLGQFF. Here the CDR3 DNA reads TGCGCCAGCAGCCAAGACCCACTAGGTGGGTCCTTGGGGCAGTTCTTC.

The chain has TRBV19 and TRBJ1-2; 10 bases align to TRBD1. Germline CDR1 reads LNHDA; CDR2 reads SQIVND (reference sequence). This CDR3 region has 17 residues. J lost 0 bases, V lost 3 bases, and 7 bases had no gene match. CDR3 protein: CASSIDDRGPANYGYTF. The CDR3 coding sequence is TGTGCCAGTAGTATCGACGACAGGGGGCCAGCTAACTATGGCTACACCTTC.

The J gene is TRBJ2-2, the V gene TRBV7-9; 7 positions match TRBD1. Germline V gene sequence: CDR1 SEHNR, CDR2 FQNEAQ (reference sequence). V lost 4 bases, J lost 1 base, and 9 bases stayed unmatched. This CDR3 comprises 17 residues. The CDR3 nucleotides read TGTGCCAGCAGCTATCAGGGACAGTCCGTGAACACCGGGGAGCTGTTTTTT. Translated: CASSYQGQSVNTGELFF.

The genes are TRBV13 and TRBJ1-2; D might be TRBD1 (6 bases). Per germline, CDR1 PRHDT and CDR2 FYEKMQ (reference sequence). V was pared by 2 bases and J by 0 bases, with 34 bases between. The length of the CDR3 is 23 residues. CDR3 protein: CASSLLGFVLGQNETLANYGYTF. The CDR3 region has the DNA TGTGCCAGCAGCTTATTGGGTTTCGTCCTTGGACAGAACGAAACCCTCGCTAACTATGGCTACACCTTC. The full variable domain, completed using reference TRBV13 and TRBJ1-2, is AAGVIQSPRHLIKEKRETATLKCYPIPRHDTVYWYQQGPGQDPQFLISFYEKMQSDKGSIPDRFSAQQFSDYHSELNMSSLELGDSALYFCASSLLGFVLGQNETLANYGYTFGSGTRLTVV.

The chain combines TRBV13 with TRBJ2-7; TRBD1 matches at 7 bases. Germline V gene sequence: CDR1 PRHDT, CDR2 FYEKMQ (reference sequence). V lost 2 bases and J lost 5; bases outside the gene matches: 9. This CDR3 is 15 amino acids long. For the CDR3, the DNA is TGTGCCAGCAGCTTAAGGGACAGCTTGGGTAACGAGCAGTACTTC. Translated, it gives CASSLRDSLGNEQYF.

The V gene is TRBV30, the J gene TRBJ1-1; D ambiguous. Per germline, CDR1 GTSNPN and CDR2 SVGIG (reference sequence). The CDR3 consists of 11 residues. V lost 0 bases and J lost 4, with 3 bases in between. For the CDR3, the DNA is TGTGCCTGGAGTGTAGGCACTGAAGCTTTCTTT. Encoded protein: CAWSVGTEAFF. The whole variable domain, filled in from reference TRBV30 and TRBJ1-1, reads SQTIHQWPATLVQPVGSPLSLECTVEGTSNPNLYWYRQAAGRGLQLLFYSVGIGQISSEVPQNLSASRPQDRQFILSSKKLLLSDSGFYLCAWSVGTEAFFGQGTRLTVV.

This sequence joins TRBV2 and TRBJ1-2; weak D call: TRBD1 (5 bases). This CDR3 has 14 residues. The V gene lost 6 bases and the J gene lost 6 bases, with 17 bases spanning the gap. From germline, CDR1 is SNHLY and CDR2 FYNNEI. The CDR3 here is CASSAEAGLDGYTF. CDR3 in DNA: TGTGCCAGCAGCGCCGAGGCAGGGCTGGATGGCTACACCTTC.